This note documents a single T cell receptor beta chain sequence. Its antigen is currently not known. No base quality information exists; no much larger clone differs at one position. These data belong to a study of primary melanoma T cells and metastatic recurrence (TCRdb year 2020). At the level of the whole study: The cohort comprised about 210 primary melanomas of stage T2 to T4, with thickness greater than 1 mm. The T-cell fraction measured by TCR beta sequencing was compared against progression-free survival as the clinical outcome. The study tested whether T-cell fraction and T-cell repertoire clonality in primary melanoma tumors predicted patient outcome. Histopathological grading of tumor-infiltrating lymphocytes served as the comparison point for the T-cell fraction derived from sequencing. The study at large found these results: Progression-free survival was reportedly predicted by the tumor T-cell fraction independently of thickness, ulceration, mitotic rate and age. The authors presented an effective T-cell-mediated antitumor response in primary melanoma only as a suggestion and not as a demonstrated mechanism. Adding T-cell fraction to tumor thickness reportedly improved progression-free survival prediction more than adding any other histopathological variable. Protection appeared to be conferred by a T-cell fraction above 20% regardless of ulceration status, mitotic rate or nodal disease.

Receptor amplification or capture employed the immunoSEQ multiplex PCR assay. Primary melanoma tumor tissue underwent high-throughput sequencing of the T-cell receptor beta chain. The authors' pipeline ran thus. Among the repertoire analyses were the distribution of insertions and deletions and the sharing of TCRB CDR3 between samples. The predictive value of the T-cell fraction was ranked against histopathological variables by a gradient-boosted model. Sourced from immuneACCESS, this table was stored by TCRdb with only in-frame sequences that have V and J called. A share of the clones is absent; for the studies checked, an unresolved V gene accounts for under half, and the remainder has no known explanation. V, J and clone size are those of that table, while D and trimming were read from the DNA. A total of 150 or so clones appear in this sample, around 92% of them only once. Under 15% of the sample comes from the top ten.

Each patient's primary melanoma had been surgically resected and was viewed as potentially curable, though still at risk of metastatic recurrence. The CDR3 runs 15 residues from the cysteine to the phenylalanine. Kept here is only the CDR3 DNA, which spans 45 bases and is read in frame from base 1. Trimming at the junction amounts to 0 bases on V and 2 bases on J, and the germline ends lie 7 bases apart. CDR1 MGHDK and CDR2 SYGVNS were looked up in the germline V gene. Recombination joined TRBV25-1 with TRBJ1-4; the D gene is unclear. This clonotype was sampled from a human donor with melanoma. Material for sequencing was melanoma tumor tissue. The bases are TGTGCCAGCAGTGAATACAGCTTTACTAATGAAAAACTGTTTTTT. This gives the protein CASSEYSFTNEKLFF. Full variable domain (CDR3 extended with the reference TRBV25-1 and TRBJ1-4 proteins): EADIYQTPRYLVIGTGKKITLECSQTMGHDKMYWYQQDPGMELHLIHYSYGVNSTEKGDLSSESTVSRIRTEHFPLTLESARPSHTSQYLCASSEYSFTNEKLFFGSGTQLSVL.